The 19 T cell receptor beta chains below were found in one sample sequenced in a study of shared clonotypes between healthy human individuals. Sequencing used immunoSEQ multiplex PCR; TCRdb keeps in-frame clones, though not all of them. The sample includes about 2.2 million clones, approximately 92% of them seen just once. CD45RO-negative CD8 cells positively selected for CCR7 made up the naive population, which excluded terminally differentiated effector memory CD45RA+ cells. The sample comprised naive CD8+ T cells from PBMCs. These receptors all stem from a man aged 18 to 29 in good health. Some clones in this sample may be carry-over from other donors' samples.

This clone was counted only a few times. The chain links TRBV2 to TRBJ1-1, with TRBD1 matching 10 bases. The CDR3 contains 13 residues. Germline V lookup: CDR1 SNHLY, CDR2 FYNNEI. The trim removed 6 bases at V and 7 bases at J, leaving 5 bases unmatched. The CDR3 DNA is TGTGCCAGCAGGCCAGGGACAGGGGATGAAGCTTTCTTT. Translation gives CASRPGTGDEAFF.

The chain has TRBV11-1 and TRBJ2-7, with D possibly TRBD2 on 6 matching bases. Per the germline V gene, CDR1 is SGHAT and CDR2 is FQDESV (reference sequence). CDR3 length: 15 amino acids. Trimming took off 2 bases at V and 1 base at J, with 12 bases between the two ends. CDR3 sequence: CASSLSAGRSYEQYF. The CDR3 region has the DNA TGTGCCAGCAGCTTATCTGCGGGACGGTCCTACGAGCAGTACTTC.

This clone has a single count. The genes are TRBV30 and TRBJ1-3; 8 bases line up with TRBD1. V was clipped by 2 bases and J by 0 bases; unmatched bases: 12. CDR1 is GTSNPN and CDR2 is SVGIG in the germline V gene (reference sequence). The CDR3 totals 18 residues. CDR3 in amino acids: CAWSPRQGAILSGNTIYF. The DNA of the CDR3 is TGTGCCTGGAGTCCTCGGCAGGGGGCGATCCTCTCTGGAAACACCATATATTTT.

This chain links TRBV6-5 with TRBJ1-2; 7 nucleotides line up with TRBD1. CDR1 and CDR2 (germline): MNHEY, SVGAGI. This CDR3 region has 15 residues. Trimming at V came to 0 bases and at J to 7 bases, leaving 8 bases not matched to a gene. The CDR3 DNA sequence: TGTGCCAGCAGTTACTCGGACAGGATCCTCGTTGGCTACACCTTC. Translating gives CASSYSDRILVGYTF.

This sequence joins TRBV29-1 and TRBJ1-2; TRBD1 might be the D (5 bases). Between the trimmed V and J ends, which lost 7 bases and 2 bases, there was a span of 17 bases. The CDR3 is 14 residues long. Germline CDR1 reads SQVTM; CDR2 reads ANQGSEA. CDR3 sequence (DNA): TGCAGCGCCCCCGAGGGACTGCCAAACTATGGCTACACCTTC. This gives the protein CSAPEGLPNYGYTF. The variable domain in full, with the rest retrieved from reference TRBV29-1 and TRBJ1-2, is SAVISQKPSRDICQRGTSLTIQCQVDSQVTMMFWYRQQPGQSLTLIATANQGSEATYESGFVIDKFPISRPNLTFSTLTVSNMSPEDSSIYLCSAPEGLPNYGYTFGSGTRLTVV.

The chain joins TRBV19 to TRBJ1-5, with 7 positions matching TRBD1. This CDR3 region has 13 residues. V was clipped by 10 bases and J by 4 bases; unmatched bases: 7. Germline V gene sequence: CDR1 LNHDA, CDR2 SQIVND (reference sequence). This CDR3 reads CAIGGQINQPQHF. CDR3 nucleotides: TGTGCCATTGGGGGACAGATAAATCAGCCCCAGCATTTT. Full variable domain (remainder filled in from reference TRBV19 and TRBJ1-5): DGGITQSPKYLFRKEGQNVTLSCEQNLNHDAMYWYRQDPGQGLRLIYYSQIVNDFQKGDIAEGYSVSREKKESFPLTVTSAQKNPTAFYLCAIGGQINQPQHFGDGTRLSIL.

The genes are TRBV15 and TRBJ2-3; TRBD1 is a possible D gene (7 bases). Deletions cut 3 bases from V and 0 bases from J, with 22 bases between. Germline loops: CDR1 LNHNV, CDR2 YYDKDF (reference sequence). The CDR3 is 19 residues long. The CDR3: CATSSDPSGGFGSTDTQYF. CDR3 in DNA: TGTGCCACCAGCAGCGACCCCTCAGGGGGGTTTGGAAGCACAGATACGCAGTATTTT.

J is TRBJ1-6 and V is TRBV5-1; 10 nucleotides align to TRBD1. J was trimmed by 6 bases and V by 5 bases; bases with no gene match: 2. CDR3 length: 14 amino acids. The V gene's germline CDR1 is SGHRS and CDR2 YFSETQ. DNA of the CDR3: TGCGCCAGCAGGGGGGACAGGGGTAATTCACCCCTCCACTTT. Protein: CASRGDRGNSPLHF.

The rearrangement links TRBV5-1 to TRBJ2-7; TRBD1 agrees at 7 bases. CDR3 size: 12 residues. Germline V gene sequence: CDR1 SGHRS, CDR2 YFSETQ. Germline trimming cut 5 bases from V and 5 bases from J; bases unmatched to any gene: 4. The CDR3 sequence is CASRERGHEQYF. The DNA of the CDR3 is TGCGCCAGCAGAGAAAGGGGGCACGAGCAGTACTTC.

The rearrangement links TRBV4-3 to TRBJ2-5; unclear D gene. There are 13 residues in the CDR3. Between the trimmed V and J ends, which lost 2 bases and 5 bases, there was a span of 9 bases. Germline CDR1 LGHNA, CDR2 YSLEER. The CDR3 DNA sequence: TGCGCCAGCAGCCAAACTGACGGTGAGACCCAGTACTTC. Amino acid sequence: CASSQTDGETQYF.

The CDR3 spells CASSDLVSNEQYF. The CDR3 nucleotides read TGCGCCAGCAGTGATCTAGTCTCGAACGAGCAGTACTTC. The rearrangement links TRBV10-1 to TRBJ2-7; D unresolved. Trimming pared 3 bases from V and 5 bases from J, leaving 11 bases between. There are 13 residues in the CDR3. The germline gives CDR1 WNHNN, CDR2 SYGVQD (reference sequence).

The genes are TRBV28 and TRBJ2-7, with D unresolved. The CDR3 is 13 residues long. V was pared by 6 bases and J by 0 bases, with 9 bases between. Germline CDR1 MDHEN, CDR2 SYDVKM. The CDR3 here is CASRPRPSYEQYF. The CDR3 DNA sequence: TGTGCCAGCAGACCCCGTCCCTCCTACGAGCAGTACTTC.

The gene calls are TRBV7-9 and TRBJ2-7; 8 nucleotides agree with TRBD1. V shed 2 bases and J 2 bases; nucleotides not matched to a gene: 8. The CDR3 has 16 residues. Per the germline V gene, CDR1 is SEHNR and CDR2 is FQNEAQ (reference sequence). CDR3 bases: TGTGCCAGCAGCTTAACCGGGACAGGAAAAGCCTACGAGCAGTACTTC. The encoded protein is CASSLTGTGKAYEQYF.

The rearrangement links TRBV6-1 to TRBJ2-7; weak D call: TRBD1 (7 bases). Germline V lookup: CDR1 MNHNS, CDR2 SASEGT. This CDR3 is built from 14 residues. Trimming shortened V by 3 bases and J by 2 bases, and 11 bases separated the two germline ends. The CDR3 spells CASSDAGGPYEQYF. The CDR3 bases are TGTGCCAGCAGTGATGCAGGGGGGCCCTACGAGCAGTACTTC.

In nucleotides, the CDR3 is TGTGCCAGTGCGGGTAGGGGCGGAAGCTCCTACGAGCAGTACTTC. Its protein product is CASAGRGGSSYEQYF. This chain uses TRBV7-2 with TRBJ2-7; D is perhaps TRBD1 or TRBD2 (5 bases each). V lost 9 bases to trimming and J lost 0 bases, with 18 bases between them. CDR1 is SGHTA, CDR2 FQGNSA, per germline. The CDR3 extends over 15 amino acids.

The V gene is TRBV7-2, the J gene TRBJ2-2, with D unresolved. The CDR3 consists of 14 residues. Germline CDR1 is SGHTA and CDR2 is FQGNSA. V lost 4 bases and J 5 bases, leaving 11 bases between the germline ends. The CDR3 sequence: CASSSISITGELFF. CDR3 nucleotides: TGTGCCAGCAGCTCTATTAGCATTACCGGGGAGCTGTTTTTT.

This chain links TRBV5-6 with TRBJ2-3; D may be TRBD2 (5 bases). The CDR3 consists of 14 residues. V lost 2 bases to trimming and J lost 4 bases, with 11 bases between them. Germline V gives CDR1 SGHDT, CDR2 YYEEEE. As DNA, the CDR3 is TGTGCCAGCAGCTTTGACTATCGTCCAGATACGCAGTATTTT. It encodes CASSFDYRPDTQYF.

The CDR3 spells CASTPGSPGETQYF. In DNA form, the CDR3 reads TGTGCCAGCACCCCGGGCAGTCCGGGAGAGACCCAGTACTTC. The rearrangement uses TRBV28 and TRBJ2-5; D remains unclear. The CDR3 covers 14 residues. V was pared by 7 bases and J by 4 bases, with 16 bases between. Germline-derived CDR1 and CDR2 are MDHEN and SYDVKM.

This clone occurred once. This sample includes further DNA sequences coding for the same CDR3. This chain links TRBV27 with TRBJ2-1; TRBD2 matches at 7 bases. This CDR3 spans 15 amino acids. V gave up 2 bases and J gave up 1 base; unmatched junction bases: 2. The germline V gene encodes CDR1 MNHEY and CDR2 SMNVEV (reference sequence). The CDR3 coding sequence is TGTGCCAGCAGTTTAAGGGAGGGATCCTACAATGAGCAGTTCTTC. Translating gives CASSLREGSYNEQFF.